A selection of T cell receptor beta chains follows, all from one sample in a study of PD-L1 blockade in urothelial cancer. The method was immunoSEQ multiplex PCR; TCRdb's version includes in-frame clones alone and lacks a portion of them. The data contain about 130,000 clones, 86% of them singletons. The source material was PBMCs, sampled around atezolizumab (anti-PD-L1) treatment. The receptors come from a man aged 50 to 59 with urothelial cancer. Each CDR3 is given with its conserved first and last residue. D genes are given only for firm matches. Size tells how often a clone was seen (once, few, many) or the class of an expanded clone, and some rows leave it out.

TRBV5-1	TRBD1	.	TRBJ1-6	CASSLKGAGSPLHF	TGCGCCAGCAGCTTGAAGGGGGCTGGTTCACCCCTCCACTTT
TRBV19	.	.	TRBJ1-5	CASSIVPSRVSSQPQHF	TGTGCCAGTAGTATTGTTCCCTCCAGGGTATCGTCTCAGCCCCAGCATTTT
TRBV6-1	TRBD2	.	TRBJ2-5	CASSLTSGTRETQYF	TGTGCCAGCAGCCTGACTAGCGGGACCCGCGAGACCCAGTACTTC
TRBV15	.	.	TRBJ2-7	CATSRVRGPGGWEQYF	TGTGCCACCAGCAGAGTCAGAGGACCGGGGGGCTGGGAGCAGTACTTC
TRBV11-3	.	.	TRBJ2-2	CASSLGTGNTGELFF	TGTGCCAGCAGCTTAGGAACAGGCAACACCGGGGAGCTGTTTTTT
TRBV2	.	.	TRBJ1-6	CASSVGGRVNSPLHF	TGTGCCAGCAGTGTAGGTGGGAGGGTTAATTCACCCCTCCACTTT
TRBV29-1	.	.	TRBJ1-1	CSAGGGRQAFF	TGCAGCGCCGGAGGAGGGAGGCAAGCTTTCTTT
TRBV28	TRBD1	.	TRBJ1-6	CASSFRTGSLPLHF	TGTGCCAGCAGTTTCAGGACAGGGAGTCTACCCCTCCACTTT
TRBV29-1	.	.	TRBJ1-2	CSVRTHGYTF	TGCAGCGTTCGGACTCATGGCTACACCTTC
TRBV28	TRBD1	.	TRBJ1-3	CASSAGGPGNTIYF	TGTGCCAGCAGTGCAGGGGGCCCTGGAAACACCATATATTTT
TRBV16	TRBD2	.	TRBJ2-2	CASSRIPAGEDTGELFF	TGTGCCAGCAGCCGGATCCCAGCGGGAGAGGACACCGGGGAGCTGTTTTTT
TRBV18	.	.	TRBJ1-2	CASSPPNNNGYTF	TGTGCCAGCTCACCACCGAACAACAATGGCTACACCTTC
TRBV15	.	.	TRBJ1-4	CATSRDLPGEGEKLFF	TGTGCCACCAGCAGAGATCTTCCAGGGGAGGGGGAAAAACTGTTTTTT
TRBV5-5	.	.	TRBJ1-4	CASSSYEAGDNEKLFF	TGTGCCAGCAGCTCCTATGAGGCAGGGGATAATGAAAAACTGTTTTTT
TRBV11-2	TRBD1	.	TRBJ2-1	CASSLGQGNRRNEQFF	TGTGCCAGCAGCTTAGGACAGGGAAATAGGAGGAATGAGCAGTTCTTC
TRBV19	TRBD2	.	TRBJ2-7	CASSMTSGSYEQYF	TGTGCCAGTAGTATGACTAGCGGGAGCTACGAGCAGTACTTC
TRBV20-1	.	.	TRBJ1-2	CSARPRGFERF	TGCAGTGCTAGACCCCGGGGATTTGAACGCTTC
TRBV2	TRBD1	.	TRBJ2-7	CASRAPLDRGIGEQYF	TGTGCCAGCAGGGCCCCCTTGGACAGGGGGATTGGCGAGCAGTACTTC
TRBV2	.	once	TRBJ1-1	CASIGDSNTEAFF	TGTGCCAGCATCGGGGATTCGAACACTGAAGCTTTCTTT